This T cell receptor beta chain was identified in a study of molecular identifiers for immune sequencing clone quantification. Background on the study: Replicates split RNA from around 20,000 or 100,000 naive CD8 cells five ways, and the researchers sequenced four portions.

CDR3 length: 13 residues. Trimming took 5 bases from V and 7 from J; bases not matched to a gene: 6. Germline V lookup: CDR1 SEHNR, CDR2 FQNEAQ (reference sequence). This clonotype was seen a few times. A much larger clone differs from this one at a single base, so this may be a read error. This CDR3 fails to terminate in the conserved phenylalanine or tryptophan, so it likely reflects a read error. TCRdb reprocessed the PCR reads with MiXCR, giving one entry per CDR3 protein. Here the sample spans roughly 90,000 distinct CDR3 sequences, 15% to 20% being singletons. The clonotype comes from a human donor in good health. Some libraries in this study had Jurkat cell RNA spiked in. This rearrangement joins TRBV7-9 to TRBJ2-3; the match to TRBD2 covers 7 bases. The sample comprised naive CD8+ T cells from blood, with Jurkat cell RNA spiked in. Subset here: FACS-sorted CD8+CD4-CCR7+CD45RA+ naive T cells. CDR3 DNA sequence: TGTGCCAGCAGCGAACTAGCGCGTTATACGCAGTATTCT. Translating it yields CASSELARYTQYS.